What follows are 11 T cell receptor beta chains derived from one specimen sequenced in a study of cytomegalovirus exposure and HLA in healthy donors. Amplification used 60 Vbeta primers and 13 Jbeta primers. Generated by immunoSEQ multiplex PCR, the TCRdb table keeps only in-frame clones and is missing some. The sample lists some 150,000 clones, more than 60% occurring once. The sequencing input was PBMCs. The source is a female donor in good health and CMV-seronegative.

The J gene is TRBJ2-7, the V gene TRBV29-1; D is possibly TRBD2 (7 bases). Germline CDR1 reads SQVTM; CDR2 reads ANQGSEA. The CDR3 covers 14 residues. The V gene lost 1 base and the J gene lost 4 bases, with 14 bases spanning the gap. The CDR3 is CSVEGRGARYEQYF. The CDR3 bases are TGCAGCGTTGAAGGCCGGGGGGCAAGGTACGAGCAGTACTTC.

The rearrangement joins TRBV28 to TRBJ2-2; 8 bases agree with TRBD1. CDR3 length: 15 amino acids. The junction had 12 bases not matched to a gene; V was cut back by 9 bases and J by 6 bases. Germline CDR1 MDHEN, CDR2 SYDVKM. The DNA for the CDR3 is TGTGCCAGTCTACTACGGACAGGGATTTCCGGGGAGCTGTTTTTT. Its protein product is CASLLRTGISGELFF.

The chain joins TRBV19 to TRBJ1-5; 8 bases map to TRBD1. Unmatched junction bases numbered 6, after V lost 5 bases and J lost 9 bases. This CDR3 is built from 13 residues. The germline gives CDR1 LNHDA, CDR2 SQIVND (reference sequence). The CDR3 region is CASSGTGQGPQHF. CDR3 sequence (DNA): TGTGCCAGTAGTGGGACAGGCCAGGGGCCCCAGCATTTT.

The gene calls are TRBV15 and TRBJ1-1, with D unresolved. Trimming stripped 6 bases from V and 1 base from J, with 6 bases between. This CDR3 contains 12 residues. Looked up from germline, CDR1 is LNHNV and CDR2 is YYDKDF (reference sequence). The CDR3 DNA sequence: TGTGCCACCAGTAACTGGAACACTGAAGCTTTCTTT. Protein sequence: CATSNWNTEAFF. The complete variable domain, with remaining parts taken from reference TRBV15 and TRBJ1-1, reads DAMVIQNPRYQVTQFGKPVTLSCSQTLNHNVMYWYQQKSSQAPKLLFHYYDKDFNNEADTPDNFQSRRPNTSFCFLDIRSPGLGDTAMYLCATSNWNTEAFFGQGTRLTVV.

This chain connects TRBV7-2 to TRBJ2-3; 9 nucleotides line up with TRBD2. The CDR3 totals 16 residues. Germline V gene data show CDR1 as SGHTA and CDR2 as FQGNSA. The junction had 7 bases not matched to a gene; V was cut back by 1 base and J by 5 bases. This chain's CDR3 is CASSLGGGANGDTQYF. Written as DNA, the CDR3 is TGTGCCAGCAGCTTAGGCGGGGGGGCAAATGGAGATACGCAGTATTTT.

A few counts support this clone. This chain joins TRBV29-1 and TRBJ1-2; TRBD1 matches 9 bases. The CDR3 has 14 amino acids. Germline V gives CDR1 SQVTM, CDR2 ANQGSEA. After removal of 5 bases from V and 5 bases from J, the junction contained 9 bases not matched to a gene. The CDR3 reads CSVLPRDRAYGYTF. CDR3 sequence (DNA): TGCAGCGTTCTACCCCGGGACAGGGCATATGGCTACACCTTC. The whole variable domain, remainder taken from reference TRBV29-1 and TRBJ1-2, is SAVISQKPSRDICQRGTSLTIQCQVDSQVTMMFWYRQQPGQSLTLIATANQGSEATYESGFVIDKFPISRPNLTFSTLTVSNMSPEDSSIYLCSVLPRDRAYGYTFGSGTRLTVV.

This chain uses TRBV5-1 with TRBJ2-3; 12 nucleotides align to TRBD2. Per germline, CDR1 SGHRS and CDR2 YFSETQ. J gave up 5 bases and V 0 bases, and 7 bases lay outside the gene matches. CDR3 length equals 17 residues. CDR3 sequence (DNA): TGCGCCAGCAGCTTGGGAACACTAGCGGGAGGTGGAGATACGCAGTATTTT. Amino acids: CASSLGTLAGGGDTQYF.

This clone was counted only a few times. The gene calls are TRBV5-1 and TRBJ2-3, with D perhaps matching TRBD2 (5 bases). This CDR3 is built from 16 residues. The germline CDR1 and CDR2 sequences are SGHRS and YFSETQ. V dropped 1 base and J dropped 2 bases, with 14 bases sitting between them. CDR3 nucleotide sequence: TGCGCCAGCAGCTTGAGTGGAGGAACTCTCACAGATACGCAGTATTTT. Protein product: CASSLSGGTLTDTQYF.

This clone was counted between two and nine times. The chain recombines TRBV15 with TRBJ2-5, with TRBD1 matching 7 bases. This CDR3 spans 15 amino acids. The J segment lost 5 bases and the V segment lost 2 bases, leaving 8 bases of the junction unmatched. Per the germline V gene, CDR1 is LNHNV and CDR2 is YYDKDF (reference sequence). The CDR3 sequence is CATSRLTGPEETQYF. CDR3 DNA sequence: TGTGCCACCAGCAGACTGACAGGGCCTGAGGAGACCCAGTACTTC. Supplemented by reference TRBV15 and TRBJ2-5, the full variable domain reads DAMVIQNPRYQVTQFGKPVTLSCSQTLNHNVMYWYQQKSSQAPKLLFHYYDKDFNNEADTPDNFQSRRPNTSFCFLDIRSPGLGDTAMYLCATSRLTGPEETQYFGPGTRLLVL.

The chain couples TRBV2 to TRBJ2-1; TRBD2 aligns across 9 bases. The V segment lost 7 bases and the J segment 3 bases; nucleotides outside the gene matches: 4. Germline CDR1 SNHLY, CDR2 FYNNEI. The CDR3 totals 14 residues. The CDR3 here is CASIPSGVYNEQFF. Here the CDR3 DNA reads TGTGCCAGCATCCCTAGCGGGGTCTACAATGAGCAGTTCTTC.

J is TRBJ2-7 and V is TRBV27, with D perhaps TRBD2 (5 bases). V lost 5 bases and J lost 7, with 12 bases in between. Germline CDR1 is MNHEY and CDR2 is SMNVEV (reference sequence). This CDR3 spans 12 amino acids. For the CDR3, the DNA is TGTGCCAGCAGTAACAAGGGCGGGGAGCAGTACTTC. It specifies CASSNKGGEQYF.